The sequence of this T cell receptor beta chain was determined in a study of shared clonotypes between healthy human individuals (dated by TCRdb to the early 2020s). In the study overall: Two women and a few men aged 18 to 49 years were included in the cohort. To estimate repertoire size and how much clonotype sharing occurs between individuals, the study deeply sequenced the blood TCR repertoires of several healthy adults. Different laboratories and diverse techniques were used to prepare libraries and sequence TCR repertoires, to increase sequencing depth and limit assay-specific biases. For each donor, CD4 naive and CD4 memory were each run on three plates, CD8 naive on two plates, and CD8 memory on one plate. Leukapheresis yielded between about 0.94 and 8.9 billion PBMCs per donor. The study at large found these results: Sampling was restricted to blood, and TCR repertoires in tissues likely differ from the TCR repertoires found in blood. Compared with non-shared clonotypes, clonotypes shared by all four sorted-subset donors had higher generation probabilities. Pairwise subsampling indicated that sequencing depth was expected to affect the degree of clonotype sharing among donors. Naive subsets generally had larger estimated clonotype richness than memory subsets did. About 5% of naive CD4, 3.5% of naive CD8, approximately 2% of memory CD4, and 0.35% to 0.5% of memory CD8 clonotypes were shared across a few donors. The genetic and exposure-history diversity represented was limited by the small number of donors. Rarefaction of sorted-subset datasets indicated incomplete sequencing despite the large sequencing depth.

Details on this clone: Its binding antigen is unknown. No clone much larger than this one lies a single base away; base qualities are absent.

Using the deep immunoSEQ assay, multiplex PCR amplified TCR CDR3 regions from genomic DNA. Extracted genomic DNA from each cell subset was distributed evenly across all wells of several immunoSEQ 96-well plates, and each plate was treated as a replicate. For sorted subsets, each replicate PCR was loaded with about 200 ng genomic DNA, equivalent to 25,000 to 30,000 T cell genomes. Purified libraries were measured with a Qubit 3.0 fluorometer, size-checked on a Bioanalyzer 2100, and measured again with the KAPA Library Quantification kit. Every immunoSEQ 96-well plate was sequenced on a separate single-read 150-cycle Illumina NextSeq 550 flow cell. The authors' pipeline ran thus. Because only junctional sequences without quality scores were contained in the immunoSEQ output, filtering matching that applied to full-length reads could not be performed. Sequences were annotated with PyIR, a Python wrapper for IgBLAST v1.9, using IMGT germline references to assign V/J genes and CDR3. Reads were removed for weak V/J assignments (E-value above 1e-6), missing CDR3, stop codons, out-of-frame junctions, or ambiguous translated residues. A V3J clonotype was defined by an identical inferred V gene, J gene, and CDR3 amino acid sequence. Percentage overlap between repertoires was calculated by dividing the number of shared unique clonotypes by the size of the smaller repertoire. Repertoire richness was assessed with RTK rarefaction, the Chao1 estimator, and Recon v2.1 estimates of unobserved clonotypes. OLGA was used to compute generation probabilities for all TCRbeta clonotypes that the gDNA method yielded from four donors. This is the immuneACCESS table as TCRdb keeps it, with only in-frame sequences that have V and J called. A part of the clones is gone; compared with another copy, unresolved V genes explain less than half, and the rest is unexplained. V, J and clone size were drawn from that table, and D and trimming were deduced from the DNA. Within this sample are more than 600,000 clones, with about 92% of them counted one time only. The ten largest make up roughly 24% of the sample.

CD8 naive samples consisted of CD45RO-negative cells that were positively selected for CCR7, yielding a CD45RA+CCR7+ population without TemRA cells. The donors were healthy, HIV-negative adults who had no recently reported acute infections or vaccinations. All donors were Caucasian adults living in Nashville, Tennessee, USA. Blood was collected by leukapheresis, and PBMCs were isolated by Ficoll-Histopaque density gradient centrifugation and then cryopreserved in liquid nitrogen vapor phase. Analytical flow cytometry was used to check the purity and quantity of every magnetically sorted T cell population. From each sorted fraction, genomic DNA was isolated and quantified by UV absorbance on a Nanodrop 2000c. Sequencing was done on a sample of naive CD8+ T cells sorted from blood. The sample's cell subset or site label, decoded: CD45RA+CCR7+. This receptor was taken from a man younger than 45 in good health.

The DNA is TGCGCCAGCAGCCCCCATCCATCGACCAGTCCCTACAATGAGCAGTTCTTC. This encodes CASSPHPSTSPYNEQFF. The rearrangement combines TRBV5-1 with TRBJ2-1, with the D gene not clear enough to name. The CDR3 contains 17 residues, cysteine and phenylalanine counted. Kept here is only the CDR3 DNA, which spans 51 bases and is read in frame from base 1. The germline V gene yields SGHRS for CDR1 and YFSETQ for CDR2. V lost 4 bases and J lost 2 bases; the stretch between them is 19 bases long.